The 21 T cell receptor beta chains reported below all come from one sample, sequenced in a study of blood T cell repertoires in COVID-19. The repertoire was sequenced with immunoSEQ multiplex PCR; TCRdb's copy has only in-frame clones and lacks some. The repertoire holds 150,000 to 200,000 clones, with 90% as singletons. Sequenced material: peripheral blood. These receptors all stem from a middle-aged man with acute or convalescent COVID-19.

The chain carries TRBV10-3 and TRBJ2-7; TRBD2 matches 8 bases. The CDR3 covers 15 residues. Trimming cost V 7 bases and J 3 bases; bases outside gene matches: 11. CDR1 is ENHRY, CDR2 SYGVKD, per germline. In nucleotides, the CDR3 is TGTGCCATCAAAAGCGCGAGCGGGGGACGCTACGAGCAGTACTTC. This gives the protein CAIKSASGGRYEQYF.

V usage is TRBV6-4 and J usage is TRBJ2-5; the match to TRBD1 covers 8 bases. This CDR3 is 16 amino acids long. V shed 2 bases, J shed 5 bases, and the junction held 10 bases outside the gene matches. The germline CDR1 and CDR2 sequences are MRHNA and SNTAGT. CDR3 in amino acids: CASSDQPGQGKETQYF. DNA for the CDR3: TGTGCCAGCAGTGACCAACCAGGACAGGGAAAGGAGACCCAGTACTTC.

The CDR3 sequence is CASSPEHYYGYTF. Written as DNA, the CDR3 is TGTGCCAGCAGTCCGGAGCATTACTATGGCTACACCTTC. The genes are TRBV12-3 or TRBV12-4 and TRBJ1-2; D is undetermined. V was trimmed by 5 bases and J by 3 bases, leaving 10 bases between them. The length of the CDR3 is 13 residues.

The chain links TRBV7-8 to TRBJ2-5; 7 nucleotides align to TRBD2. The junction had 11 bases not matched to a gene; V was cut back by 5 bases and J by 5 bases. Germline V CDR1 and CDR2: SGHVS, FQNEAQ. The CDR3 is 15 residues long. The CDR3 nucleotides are TGTGCCAGCAGCCCCCCGGGGGGAGGGCTGGAGACCCAGTACTTC. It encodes CASSPPGGGLETQYF.

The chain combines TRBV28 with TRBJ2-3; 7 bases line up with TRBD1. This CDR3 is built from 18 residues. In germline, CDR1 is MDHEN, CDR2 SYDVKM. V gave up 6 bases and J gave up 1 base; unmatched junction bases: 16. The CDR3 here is CASRNRGSGARGTDTQYF. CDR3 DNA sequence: TGTGCCAGCAGGAACAGGGGCTCAGGCGCACGGGGCACAGATACGCAGTATTTT.

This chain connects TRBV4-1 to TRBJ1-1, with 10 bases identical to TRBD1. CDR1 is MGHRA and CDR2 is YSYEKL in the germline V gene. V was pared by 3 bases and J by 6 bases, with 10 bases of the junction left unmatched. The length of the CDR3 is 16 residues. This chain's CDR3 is CASSHRDRGFGAEAFF. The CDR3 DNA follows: TGCGCCAGCAGCCACCGGGACAGGGGATTTGGGGCTGAAGCTTTCTTT.

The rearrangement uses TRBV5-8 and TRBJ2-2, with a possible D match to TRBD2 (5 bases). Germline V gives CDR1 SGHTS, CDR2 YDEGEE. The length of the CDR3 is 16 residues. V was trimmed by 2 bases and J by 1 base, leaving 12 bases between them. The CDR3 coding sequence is TGTGCCAGCAGCTTCGAACTAGAGATGAACACCGGGGAGCTGTTTTTT. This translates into CASSFELEMNTGELFF.

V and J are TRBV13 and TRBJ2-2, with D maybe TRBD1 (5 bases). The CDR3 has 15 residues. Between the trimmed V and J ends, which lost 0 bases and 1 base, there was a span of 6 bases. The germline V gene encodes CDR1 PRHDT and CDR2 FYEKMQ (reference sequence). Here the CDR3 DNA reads TGTGCCAGCAGCTTAGGCGACAGGAACACCGGGGAGCTGTTTTTT. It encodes CASSLGDRNTGELFF.

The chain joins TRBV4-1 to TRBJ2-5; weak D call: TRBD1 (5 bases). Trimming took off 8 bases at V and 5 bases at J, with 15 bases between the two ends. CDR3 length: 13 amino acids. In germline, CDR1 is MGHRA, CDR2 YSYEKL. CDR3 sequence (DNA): TGCGCCAGCCCTCGTAAGGGGTCTGAGACCCAGTACTTC. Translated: CASPRKGSETQYF.

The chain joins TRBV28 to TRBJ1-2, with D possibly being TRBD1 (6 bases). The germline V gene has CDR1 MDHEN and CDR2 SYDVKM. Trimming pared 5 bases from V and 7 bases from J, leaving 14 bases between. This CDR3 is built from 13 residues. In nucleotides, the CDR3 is TGTGCCAGCAGTCAATACAGGGATGGTGGCTACACCTTC. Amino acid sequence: CASSQYRDGGYTF.

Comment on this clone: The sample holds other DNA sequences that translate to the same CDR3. The CDR3 spells CASSYSTGNTEAFF. CDR3 in DNA: TGTGCCAGCAGTTACTCGACGGGGAACACTGAAGCTTTCTTT. The rearrangement links TRBV6-5 to TRBJ1-1; D gene unclear. There are 14 residues in the CDR3. Trimming took off 0 bases at V and 1 base at J, with 6 bases between the two ends. Germline values: CDR1 MNHEY, CDR2 SVGAGI.

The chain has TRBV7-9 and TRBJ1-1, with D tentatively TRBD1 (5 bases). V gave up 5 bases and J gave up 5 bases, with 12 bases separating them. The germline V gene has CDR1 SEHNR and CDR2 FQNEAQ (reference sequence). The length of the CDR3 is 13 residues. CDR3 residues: CASSTHGGTEAFF. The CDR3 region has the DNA TGTGCCAGCAGCACACACGGGGGAACTGAAGCTTTCTTT.

The CDR3 protein is CASSSTGVSEQYF. DNA of the CDR3: TGTGCCAGCAGCTCTACAGGGGTATCCGAGCAGTACTTC. The chain recombines TRBV7-3 with TRBJ2-7; TRBD1 agrees at 7 bases. The CDR3 spans 13 residues. CDR1 is SGHTA, CDR2 FQGTGA, per germline. Trimming at V came to 4 bases and at J to 6 bases, leaving 6 bases not matched to a gene.

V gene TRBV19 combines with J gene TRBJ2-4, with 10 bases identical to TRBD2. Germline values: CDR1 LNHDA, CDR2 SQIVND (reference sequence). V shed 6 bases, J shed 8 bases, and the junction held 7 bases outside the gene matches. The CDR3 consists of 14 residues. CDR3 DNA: TGTGCCAGTAGGGCTAGCGGGGGTTCCCACATTCAGTACTTC. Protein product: CASRASGGSHIQYF.

CDR3 bases: TGTGCCACCAGCACCCGACTGGATAACACCGGGGAGCTGTTTTTT. This translates into CATSTRLDNTGELFF. The V gene is TRBV15, the J gene TRBJ2-2; D is uncertain. V lost 4 bases and J 2 bases, leaving 11 bases between the germline ends. This CDR3 region has 15 residues. From germline, CDR1 is LNHNV and CDR2 YYDKDF (reference sequence).

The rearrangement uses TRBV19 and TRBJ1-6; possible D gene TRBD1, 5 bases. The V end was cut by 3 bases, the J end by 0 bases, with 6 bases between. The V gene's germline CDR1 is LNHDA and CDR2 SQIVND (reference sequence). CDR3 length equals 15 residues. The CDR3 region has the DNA TGTGCCAGTAGTATCCAGGGCTCCTATAATTCACCCCTCCACTTT. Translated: CASSIQGSYNSPLHF.

The CDR3 is CASGHMRTDNSPLHF. The CDR3 coding sequence is TGCGCCAGCGGGCATATGCGGACAGATAATTCACCCCTCCACTTT. The rearrangement links TRBV23-1 to TRBJ1-6; a possible D gene is TRBD1 (6 bases). TRBV23-1 is reported as an ORF; its role is uncertain. CDR3 size: 15 residues. V lost 8 bases and J 5 bases, leaving 16 bases between the germline ends.

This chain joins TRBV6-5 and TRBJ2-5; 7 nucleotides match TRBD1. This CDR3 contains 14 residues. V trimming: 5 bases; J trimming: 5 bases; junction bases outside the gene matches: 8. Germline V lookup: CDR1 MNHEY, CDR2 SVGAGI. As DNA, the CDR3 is TGTGCCAGCAGTACAACAGGGGTATTCGAGACCCAGTACTTC. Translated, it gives CASSTTGVFETQYF.

The DNA of the CDR3 is TGTGCCAGCAGTGAATGGGGTCAGGGCCACGAAAAACTGTTTTTT. This gives the protein CASSEWGQGHEKLFF. The chain has TRBV2 and TRBJ1-4; perhaps TRBD1 as D (5 bases). The ends were cut back, 2 bases at V and 8 bases at J, with 15 bases in the middle. Germline V CDR1 and CDR2: SNHLY, FYNNEI. This CDR3 comprises 15 residues.

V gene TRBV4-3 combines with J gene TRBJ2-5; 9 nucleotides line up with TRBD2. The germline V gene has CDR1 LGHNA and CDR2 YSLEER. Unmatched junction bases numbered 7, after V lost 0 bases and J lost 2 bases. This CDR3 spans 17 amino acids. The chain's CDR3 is CASSQEWRLAEQETQYF. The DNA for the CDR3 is TGCGCCAGCAGCCAAGAATGGCGACTAGCGGAACAAGAGACCCAGTACTTC.

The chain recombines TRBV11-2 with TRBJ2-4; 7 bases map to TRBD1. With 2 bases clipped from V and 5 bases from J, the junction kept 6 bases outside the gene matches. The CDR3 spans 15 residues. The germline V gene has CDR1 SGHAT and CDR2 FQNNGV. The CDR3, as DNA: TGTGCCAGCAGCTTATTGTGGGACAGTGAAAACATTCAGTACTTC. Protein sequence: CASSLLWDSENIQYF.